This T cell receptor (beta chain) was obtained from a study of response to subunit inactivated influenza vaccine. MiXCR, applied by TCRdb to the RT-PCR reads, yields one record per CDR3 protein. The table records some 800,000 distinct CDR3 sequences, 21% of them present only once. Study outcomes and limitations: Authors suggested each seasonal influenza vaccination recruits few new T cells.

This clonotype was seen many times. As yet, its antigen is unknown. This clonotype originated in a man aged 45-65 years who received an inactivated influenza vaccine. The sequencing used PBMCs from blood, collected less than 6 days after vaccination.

The CDR3 sequence is CASSLEGKRDEQFF. CDR3 coding DNA: TGCGCCAGCAGCTTGGAGGGAAAGAGAGATGAGCAGTTCTTC. The chain links TRBV5-1 to TRBJ2-1; D unclear. The germline gives CDR1 SGHRS, CDR2 YFSETQ. This CDR3 region has 14 residues. V was shortened by 0 bases and J by 8 bases, with 12 bases between the two germline ends.